The 26 T cell receptor beta chains below all came from one sample that was sequenced in a study of cytomegalovirus exposure and HLA in healthy donors. The method was immunoSEQ multiplex PCR; TCRdb's version includes in-frame clones alone and lacks a portion of them. The sample holds around 160,000 clones, just under 85% seen once. Sequences were obtained from PBMCs. These receptors were taken from a man aged 25 to 40 in good health and CMV-seropositive.

This rearrangement joins TRBV7-9 to TRBJ2-3, with 9 bases fitting TRBD2. From germline, CDR1 is SEHNR and CDR2 FQNEAQ (reference sequence). CDR3 length equals 15 residues. V was pared by 4 bases and J by 4 bases, with 6 bases of the junction left unmatched. CDR3 DNA: TGTGCCAGCAGCTCTAAAACTAGCGGGCCAGATACGCAGTATTTT. It encodes CASSSKTSGPDTQYF.

The chain carries TRBV7-9 and TRBJ1-5; possible D gene TRBD1, 5 bases. V dropped 3 bases and J dropped 1 base, with 16 bases sitting between them. This CDR3 spans 17 amino acids. The germline V gene encodes CDR1 SEHNR and CDR2 FQNEAQ (reference sequence). This CDR3 reads CASSFSGGRLSNQPQHF. DNA of the CDR3: TGTGCCAGCAGCTTTTCCGGGGGAAGGTTGAGCAATCAGCCCCAGCATTTT.

The chain couples TRBV9 to TRBJ2-2; weak D call: TRBD2 (5 bases). Per the germline V gene, CDR1 is SGDLS and CDR2 is YYNGEE. The CDR3 loop spans 13 amino acids. The V and J ends lost 4 bases and 7 bases respectively, with 11 bases between them. CDR3 nucleotides: TGTGCCAGCAGCTACGGACTGCTCGGGGAGCTGTTTTTT. Its translation: CASSYGLLGELFF.

V usage is TRBV9 and J usage is TRBJ2-5; 14 nucleotides match TRBD2. Germline CDR1 is SGDLS and CDR2 is YYNGEE. V was clipped by 4 bases and J by 5 bases; unmatched bases: 7. CDR3 length: 16 residues. This CDR3 is CASSPRLAGGHETQYF. The CDR3 DNA follows: TGTGCCAGCAGCCCTAGACTAGCGGGGGGGCACGAGACCCAGTACTTC.

The V call is TRBV6-5, the J call TRBJ2-5, with unresolved D. From germline, CDR1 is MNHEY and CDR2 SVGAGI. Trimming removed 5 bases from V and 5 bases from J, with 6 bases in between. The CDR3 runs 11 residues. The CDR3 loop reads CASSARETQYF. In nucleotides, the CDR3 is TGTGCCAGCAGTGCCCGGGAGACCCAGTACTTC.

The CDR3 here is CASRGTGELFF. The CDR3 DNA sequence: TGTGCCAGCAGGGGGACAGGGGAGCTGTTTTTT. This chain links TRBV27 with TRBJ2-2; D may be TRBD1 (6 bases). Germline CDR1 and CDR2: MNHEY and SMNVEV (reference sequence). This CDR3 is built from 11 residues. V lost 6 bases and J 8 bases, leaving 7 bases between the germline ends.

The chain couples TRBV7-9 to TRBJ1-1, with 11 positions matching TRBD1. CDR3 size: 15 residues. After removal of 5 bases from V and 3 bases from J, the junction contained 5 bases not matched to a gene. Germline values: CDR1 SEHNR, CDR2 FQNEAQ (reference sequence). Written as DNA, the CDR3 is TGTGCCAGCAGCCCAGGGGACAGGGGGGACACTGAAGCTTTCTTT. This translates into CASSPGDRGDTEAFF.

The chain employs TRBV5-1 and TRBJ2-1; TRBD1 matches 9 bases. V was clipped by 3 bases and J by 2 bases; unmatched bases: 3. The CDR3 contains 15 residues. Germline V CDR1 and CDR2: SGHRS, YFSETQ. The CDR3 coding sequence is TGCGCCAGCAGCTACAGGGGGCCCCCCTACAATGAGCAGTTCTTC. It specifies CASSYRGPPYNEQFF.

This chain connects TRBV10-2 to TRBJ2-1; a possible D gene is TRBD1 (6 bases). Deletions cut 4 bases from V and 2 bases from J, with 6 bases between. The CDR3 spans 13 residues. CDR1 is WSHSY and CDR2 is SAAADI in the germline V gene. DNA for the CDR3: TGCGCCAGCAGTGGGGGGCCCTACAATGAGCAGTTCTTC. Protein: CASSGGPYNEQFF.

The gene calls are TRBV27 and TRBJ2-2, with TRBD1 matching 9 bases. Per the germline V gene, CDR1 is MNHEY and CDR2 is SMNVEV (reference sequence). Trimming at V came to 3 bases and at J to 5 bases, leaving 10 bases not matched to a gene. There are 17 residues in the CDR3. In DNA, the CDR3 is TGTGCCAGCAGTTTGCGCCGGGACAGGGTAGTAACCGGGGAGCTGTTTTTT. It is translated as CASSLRRDRVVTGELFF.

The rearrangement links TRBV7-2 to TRBJ2-3, with 15 bases matching TRBD2. Germline CDR1 reads SGHTA; CDR2 reads FQGNSA. CDR3 length: 17 residues. Germline trimming cut 4 bases from V and 6 bases from J; bases unmatched to any gene: 8. The CDR3 nucleotides are TGTGCCAGCAGCTCGGGACTAGCGGGGGGCTGGGACGATACGCAGTATTTT. Its translation is CASSSGLAGGWDDTQYF.

This clone was detected only a few times. Compared with germline, one end of the junction differs, possibly owing to a read error. The gene calls are TRBV7-7 and TRBJ2-2, with TRBD1 matching over 9 bases. Germline CDR1 reads SSHAT; CDR2 reads FNYEAQ (reference sequence). The CDR3 runs 17 residues. CDR3 sequence (DNA): TGTGCTAGCAGCTTAGACAGGGGGGATCCGAACACCGGGGAGCTGTTTTTT. Residues: CASSLDRGDPNTGELFF. The full variable domain, its missing parts supplied by reference TRBV7-7 and TRBJ2-2, is GAGVSQSPRYKVTKRGQDVTLRCDPISSHATLYWYQQALGQGPEFLTYFNYEAQPDKSGLPSDRFSAERPEGSISTLTIQRTEQRDSAMYRCASSLDRGDPNTGELFFGEGSRLTVL.

This clone was observed a handful of times. At one of its ends the junction is not consistent with the germline gene, which may arise from a read error. This chain uses TRBV27 with TRBJ2-3, with a weak D call TRBD2 (6 bases). The CDR3 extends over 15 amino acids. Looked up from germline, CDR1 is MNHEY and CDR2 is SMNVEV (reference sequence). CDR3 in amino acids: CASSLSGTFGDTQYF. CDR3 nucleotides: TGTGCCAGCAGTCTATCCGGGACTTTTGGAGATACGCAGTATTTT.

The chain combines TRBV29-1 with TRBJ1-1, with unresolved D. CDR3 size: 11 residues. With 4 bases removed from V and 6 bases from J, the gap between germline ends came to 9 bases. Germline assignment: CDR1 SQVTM and CDR2 ANQGSEA. CDR3 protein: CSVVVESEAFF. In DNA form, the CDR3 reads TGCAGCGTTGTTGTGGAGTCTGAAGCTTTCTTT.

This rearrangement joins TRBV5-4 to TRBJ2-5; weak D call: TRBD1 (6 bases). V dropped 3 bases and J dropped 5 bases, with 11 bases sitting between them. CDR1 SGHNT and CDR2 YYREEE come from the germline V gene (reference sequence). The CDR3 loop spans 13 amino acids. The CDR3 DNA follows: TGTGCCAGCAGCTCGGCAGGGGACGAGACCCAGTACTTC. Translating it yields CASSSAGDETQYF. Looking up the rest from reference TRBV5-4 and TRBJ2-5 gives the full variable domain: ETGVTQSPTHLIKTRGQQVTLRCSSQSGHNTVSWYQQALGQGPQFIFQYYREEENGRGNFPPRFSGLQFPNYSSELNVNALELDDSALYLCASSSAGDETQYFGPGTRLLVL.

The V gene is TRBV5-1, the J gene TRBJ2-3; a weak D match, TRBD2 (7 bases). Trimming pared 3 bases from V and 7 bases from J, leaving 18 bases between. Germline V CDR1 and CDR2: SGHRS, YFSETQ. The CDR3 is made up of 15 amino acids. For the CDR3, the DNA is TGCGCCAGCAGCTCCGACGGGGGGCCTAAAAATACGCAGTATTTT. Translating gives CASSSDGGPKNTQYF. The variable domain in full, completed from reference TRBV5-1 and TRBJ2-3, reads KAGVTQTPRYLIKTRGQQVTLSCSPISGHRSVSWYQQTPGQGLQFLFEYFSETQRNKGNFPGRFSGRQFSNSRSEMNVSTLELGDSALYLCASSSDGGPKNTQYFGPGTRLTVL.

The chain joins TRBV6-5 to TRBJ2-7; maybe TRBD1 (6 bases). The CDR3 contains 13 residues. Trimming shortened V by 5 bases and J by 2 bases, and 10 bases separated the two germline ends. Germline loops: CDR1 MNHEY, CDR2 SVGAGI. CDR3 amino acids: CASSRGNAYEQYF. CDR3 DNA: TGTGCCAGCAGTAGGGGGAACGCCTACGAGCAGTACTTC.

The V gene is TRBV30, the J gene TRBJ2-1; D perhaps matches TRBD1 (5 bases). Per the germline V gene, CDR1 is GTSNPN and CDR2 is SVGIG (reference sequence). V gave up 0 bases and J gave up 7 bases, with 10 bases separating them. This CDR3 is built from 13 residues. The CDR3 DNA sequence: TGTGCCTGGAGTGTACAGGCTGTTAATGAGCAGTTCTTC. Residues: CAWSVQAVNEQFF.

CDR3 sequence reads: CASSEQYEQYF. The CDR3, as DNA: TGTGCCAGCAGTGAACAATACGAGCAGTACTTC. The chain recombines TRBV2 with TRBJ2-7; no clear D. The CDR3 sequence is 11 residues long. CDR1 and CDR2 from the germline V gene are SNHLY and FYNNEI. V was shortened by 2 bases and J by 4 bases, with 3 bases between the two germline ends.

The count of this clone is one. This chain uses TRBV6-1 with TRBJ1-1; 8 positions match TRBD1. Germline loops: CDR1 MNHNS, CDR2 SASEGT. Trimming removed 6 bases from V and 6 bases from J; junction bases left unmatched: 12. The CDR3 runs 15 residues. The CDR3 sequence: CASSLDRASSSEAFF. The CDR3 nucleotides are TGTGCCAGCAGCCTGGACAGGGCCAGCTCGTCTGAAGCTTTCTTT.

CDR3 bases: TGCGCCAGCAGCCAAGATCGGGACTATGGCTACACCTTC. It yields the protein CASSQDRDYGYTF. This sequence joins TRBV4-3 and TRBJ1-2, with D uncertain. This CDR3 has 13 residues. Between the trimmed V and J ends, which lost 0 bases and 3 bases, there was a span of 5 bases. Germline assignment: CDR1 LGHNA and CDR2 YSLEER.

The chain is built from TRBV13 and TRBJ2-2; perhaps TRBD2 as D (6 bases). The CDR3 is 16 residues long. Trimming stripped 1 base from V and 5 bases from J, with 14 bases between. CDR1 is PRHDT, CDR2 FYEKMQ, per germline (reference sequence). The CDR3 is CASSLVVSGGTGELFF. DNA of the CDR3: TGTGCCAGCAGCTTAGTCGTTAGTGGAGGGACCGGGGAGCTGTTTTTT.

The chain employs TRBV27 and TRBJ2-5; 7 nucleotides agree with TRBD1. Trimming at V came to 2 bases and at J to 4 bases, leaving 16 bases not matched to a gene. Germline CDR1 reads MNHEY; CDR2 reads SMNVEV (reference sequence). The CDR3 extends over 18 amino acids. The chain's CDR3 is CASSLRVQGPAGGETQYF. DNA for the CDR3: TGTGCCAGCAGTTTACGCGTACAGGGGCCGGCAGGGGGAGAGACCCAGTACTTC.

This clone has only a few counts. V is TRBV11-2 and J is TRBJ2-5, with D possibly TRBD2 on 5 matching bases. Germline-derived CDR1 and CDR2 are SGHAT and FQNNGV. This CDR3 has 16 amino acids. The V end was cut by 4 bases, the J end by 5 bases, with 20 bases between. The CDR3 region has the DNA TGTGCCAGCAGCTACACCTATAGCGTGAGAGGGGAGACCCAGTACTTC. Residues: CASSYTYSVRGETQYF. The variable domain in full, completed from reference TRBV11-2 and TRBJ2-5, reads EAGVAQSPRYKIIEKRQSVAFWCNPISGHATLYWYQQILGQGPKLLIQFQNNGVVDDSQLPKDRFSAERLKGVDSTLKIQPAKLEDSAVYLCASSYTYSVRGETQYFGPGTRLLVL.

The V call is TRBV7-2, the J call TRBJ2-5, with D possibly being TRBD2 (6 bases). Per the germline V gene, CDR1 is SGHTA and CDR2 is FQGNSA. V was pared by 1 base and J by 2 bases, with 20 bases between. CDR3 length: 18 residues. CDR3 DNA sequence: TGTGCCAGCAGCTTAGATAGCGGTAACCTACTCCCACAAGAGACCCAGTACTTC. Encoded protein: CASSLDSGNLLPQETQYF.

The chain joins TRBV15 to TRBJ2-7; D gene ambiguous. Germline V CDR1 and CDR2: LNHNV, YYDKDF (reference sequence). V was trimmed by 2 bases and J by 1 base, leaving 9 bases between them. The CDR3 length is 14 residues. CDR3 bases: TGTGCCACCAGCAGATTCCCCGGTTCCTACGAGCAGTACTTC. Protein: CATSRFPGSYEQYF.